The rows below give T cell receptor beta chains drawn from one sample of a study of T cell repertoires in ileal Crohn's disease. Some clones are missing from TCRdb's copy, which holds only in-frame ones; the method was immunoSEQ multiplex PCR. Of about 5,400 clones in the sample, roughly 82% were seen once. Input material: ileal tissue. All receptors come from an adult with Crohn's disease. CDR3s include the opening cysteine and the closing phenylalanine or tryptophan. Each record gives: D gene, J gene, V gene, clone size, CDR3 protein, CDR3 DNA. A D gene is named only where the DNA matches it firmly. Clone size is shown for a subset of rows, as once, few, many or a class of expanded clone.

NA | TRBJ1-6 | TRBV6-5 | NA | CASSWETNSPLHF | TGTGCCAGCAGTTGGGAAACAAATTCACCCCTCCACTTT
NA | TRBJ2-5 | TRBV5-4 | NA | CASSLTMSSETQYF | TGTGCCAGCAGCTTGACGATGAGTTCCGAGACCCAGTACTTC
NA | TRBJ1-2 | TRBV4-1 | NA | CASSQENRDRNNYGYTF | TGCGCCAGCAGCCAAGAGAACCGGGACCGAAATAACTATGGCTACACCTTC
TRBD1 | TRBJ1-2 | TRBV13 | NA | CASSRTGNYGYTF | TGTGCCAGCAGCCGGACAGGGAACTATGGCTACACCTTC
NA | TRBJ1-1 | TRBV15 | few | CATSRRGATEAFF | TGTGCCACCAGCAGAAGGGGGGCCACTGAAGCTTTCTTT
NA | TRBJ2-1 | TRBV27 | few | CATQRVAGAPGNEQFF | TGTGCCACCCAAAGGGTGGCGGGGGCGCCTGGTAATGAGCAGTTCTTC
NA | TRBJ1-2 | TRBV29-1 | once | CSVENRLYGYTF | TGCAGCGTTGAAAACAGGTTGTATGGCTACACCTTC
NA | TRBJ2-2 | TRBV9 | once | CASSGGWSGELFF | TGTGCCAGCAGCGGCGGGTGGTCCGGGGAGCTGTTTTTT
NA | TRBJ2-7 | TRBV29-1 | NA | CSVGSQGNREQYF | TGCAGCGTAGGAAGTCAGGGGAATCGGGAGCAGTACTTC
NA | TRBJ1-1 | TRBV6-6 | NA | CASINTGRMNTEAFF | TGTGCCAGCATTAATACAGGGAGAATGAACACTGAAGCTTTCTTT
TRBD2 | TRBJ2-5 | TRBV5-1 | few | CASSLRGSGGASETQYF | TGCGCCAGCAGCTTGCGGGGTAGCGGGGGGGCCAGTGAGACCCAGTACTTC
NA | TRBJ2-7 | TRBV7-9 | NA | CASREAGGSSYEQYF | TGTGCCAGCAGGGAAGCTGGCGGAAGCTCCTACGAGCAGTACTTC
TRBD2 | TRBJ2-1 | TRBV7-9 | once | CASSPSGSSNEQFF | TGTGCCAGCAGCCCTAGCGGGAGCTCCAATGAGCAGTTCTTC
NA | TRBJ2-5 | TRBV27 | NA | CASSFWNSPTRETQYF | TGTGCCAGCAGTTTCTGGAACTCCCCAACACGGGAGACCCAGTACTTC
NA | TRBJ2-7 | TRBV19 | NA | CASSIGRDSPEQYF | TGTGCCAGTAGTATAGGACGGGACTCGCCCGAGCAGTACTTC
TRBD1 | TRBJ2-6 | TRBV27 | once | CASSPRQGFYFGANVLTF | TGTGCCAGCAGTCCTCGACAGGGTTTTTACTTTGGGGCCAACGTCCTGACTTTC
NA | TRBJ2-2 | TRBV1 | NA | CTNRPPTSGRPAGELFF | TGCACCAACCGCCCCCCGACTAGCGGGAGACCAGCCGGGGAGCTGTTTTTT
NA | TRBJ2-1 | TRBV21-1 | NA | CASNKVGGKAYNEQFF | TGTGCCAGCAATAAAGTGGGCGGGAAGGCCTACAATGAGCAGTTCTTC
NA | TRBJ2-7 | TRBV5-1 | few | CASSSTGSYEQYF | TGCGCCAGCAGCTCGACAGGATCCTACGAGCAGTACTTC
NA | TRBJ2-7 | TRBV30 | NA | CAWSVQDRLRYF | TGTGCCTGGAGTGTACAGGATCGGTTGCGGTACTTC
TRBD2 | TRBJ2-1 | TRBV5-1 | once | CASSLASGSFNEQFF | TGCGCCAGCAGCTTGGCTAGCGGGAGTTTTAATGAGCAGTTCTTC
NA | TRBJ2-3 | TRBV11-3 | NA | CASSLVTSTDTQYF | TGTGCCAGCAGCTTAGTCACTAGCACAGATACGCAGTATTTT
NA | TRBJ2-2 | TRBV4-2 | NA | CASSLVGANTGELFF | TGTGCCAGCAGCCTTGTAGGAGCGAACACCGGGGAGCTGTTTTTT
NA | TRBJ2-5 | TRBV6-5 | NA | CASSYLMGGQETQYF | TGTGCCAGCAGTTACCTTATGGGAGGCCAAGAGACCCAGTACTTC
NA | TRBJ1-2 | TRBV5-1 | NA | CASSLAGETNYGYTF | TGCGCCAGCAGCTTGGCCGGGGAAACTAACTATGGCTACACCTTC
TRBD1 | TRBJ2-2 | TRBV7-8 | once | CASSWTGTGGTGELFF | TGTGCCAGCAGCTGGACCGGGACAGGGGGAACCGGGGAGCTGTTTTTT
NA | TRBJ1-3 | TRBV6-5 | NA | CASSSPGAENTIYF | TGTGCCAGCAGTTCTCCAGGGGCCGAAAACACCATATATTTT
NA | TRBJ1-1 | TRBV19 | few | CASIQGEGFSNSEAFF | TGTGCCAGTATCCAAGGGGAAGGGTTCTCCAACTCTGAAGCTTTCTTT
NA | TRBJ2-1 | TRBV10-3 | NA | CAIGSSGNEQFF | TGTGCCATTGGTTCATCCGGAAATGAGCAGTTCTTC
NA | TRBJ1-1 | TRBV5-1 | once | CASRGRQNTEAFF | TGCGCCAGCAGAGGCCGGCAGAACACTGAAGCTTTCTTT
NA | TRBJ2-1 | TRBV6-6 | NA | CATDTYNEQFF | TGTGCCACCGACACATACAATGAGCAGTTCTTC
NA | TRBJ2-1 | TRBV7-9 | NA | CASSAGWVGSYNEQFF | TGTGCCAGCAGCGCAGGCTGGGTAGGTTCCTACAATGAGCAGTTCTTC
NA | TRBJ2-7 | TRBV7-2 | NA | CASSLGGRGGSSEQYF | TGTGCCAGCAGCTTAGGTGGCAGGGGAGGGAGCTCCGAGCAGTACTTC
NA | TRBJ2-7 | TRBV28 | NA | CASSVPLSPYEQYF | TGTGCCAGCAGTGTGCCCCTCAGCCCCTACGAGCAGTACTTC
NA | TRBJ2-3 | TRBV30 | NA | CAWRSGRDTQYF | TGTGCCTGGAGATCGGGTAGGGATACGCAGTATTTT
NA | TRBJ1-2 | TRBV5-5 | NA | CASSLDHGTIEGGYTF | TGTGCCAGCAGCTTGGACCACGGGACAATTGAAGGGGGCTACACCTTC
NA | TRBJ2-1 | TRBV27 | NA | CASSLRQGSYNEQFF | TGTGCCAGCAGTTTGCGGCAGGGGTCCTACAATGAGCAGTTCTTC
TRBD2 | TRBJ2-3 | TRBV5-1 | once | CASSLGPSGSSTDTQYF | TGCGCCAGCAGCCTCGGGCCTAGCGGGTCTAGCACAGATACGCAGTATTTT
NA | TRBJ2-6 | TRBV21-1 | few | CASSRDRGLDLTSGANVLTF | TGTGCCAGCAGCAGGGACAGGGGGTTAGACTTAACCTCTGGGGCCAACGTCCTGACTTTC
NA | TRBJ2-5 | TRBV7-9 | NA | CASSKIGETQYF | TGTGCCAGCAGCAAGATTGGAGAGACCCAGTACTTC
NA | TRBJ1-5 | TRBV5-8 | once | CASKGVGNQPQHF | TGTGCCAGCAAGGGCGTGGGCAATCAGCCCCAGCATTTT
TRBD2 | TRBJ2-3 | TRBV5-4 | NA | CASSFGGRAPDTQYF | TGTGCCAGCAGCTTTGGGGGGAGGGCCCCAGATACGCAGTATTTT